The present T cell receptor beta chain was sequenced within a study of control samples from healthy donors and cancer patients. Trimming took off 3 bases at V and 10 bases at J, with 28 bases between the two ends. Germline loops: CDR1 SGDLS, CDR2 YYNGEE. CDR3 length: 17 amino acids. Here immunoSEQ multiplex PCR was the method, and the copy in TCRdb shows in-frame clones only, minus some. The sample lists 150,000 to 170,000 clones, just under 95% occurring once. This chain links TRBV9 with TRBJ1-2; D unclear. This clonotype was sampled from a man in his forties or fifties in good health. Material for sequencing was blood. CDR3 coding DNA: TGTGCCAGCAGCGCAAGGCCGGGAAACCCCAAGCGAGAGGACTACACCTTC. As protein: CASSARPGNPKREDYTF.